The 21 T cell receptor beta chains in this list originate from one sample, sequenced in a study of human T cells and chemical hapten exposure (dated by TCRdb to the early 2020s). Sample time point, as interpreted from the label and publication: pre-sensitization, week 0. This specimen's treatment or condition label, per the study, means: therapeutic diphenylcyclopropenone sensitization with weekly scalp DPC. Library preparation used RACE. Data came from a NextSeq 500. TCRdb trimmed the raw reads at Q25, called clones with MiXCR and kept productive beta chains. Merged by CDR3 protein, the rows form single entries marked with the most common genes and DNA. For this sample the table gives 95,000 to 150,000 distinct CDR3 sequences, of which approximately 12% were detected only once. The leading ten clones occupy 2.8% of the sample. The sample was whole blood, taken in connection with sensitization to the hapten diphenylcyclopropenone (DPC). The source is a woman aged 18 to 35 with alopecia areata. Some clones in this sample may be carry-over from other donors' samples.

CDR3 sequence reads: CSVGDINYGYTF. Written as DNA, the CDR3 is TGCAGCGTTGGGGATATTAACTATGGCTACACCTTC. J is TRBJ1-2 and V is TRBV29-1; D not certain. Germline V gives CDR1 SQVTM, CDR2 ANQGSEA. V was cut by 4 bases and J by 1 base, with 7 bases left in between. The CDR3 is 12 residues long.

This clonotype was seen a single time. The genes are TRBV19 and TRBJ2-4; D gene unclear. The CDR3 spans 15 residues. CDR1 is LNHDA, CDR2 SQIVND, per germline (reference sequence). Trimming removed 2 bases from V and 3 bases from J, with 11 bases in between. The CDR3 protein is CASSIRGEVKNIQYF. In DNA, the CDR3 is TGTGCCAGTAGTATACGCGGCGAGGTCAAAAACATTCAGTACTTC.

This clonotype has more than one count but fewer than ten. The gene calls are TRBV24-1 and TRBJ2-3; D may be TRBD1 (6 bases). Germline assignment: CDR1 KGHDR and CDR2 SFDVKD. V was clipped by 3 bases and J by 9 bases, with 15 bases between them. CDR3 length equals 14 residues. The CDR3 bases are TGTGCCACCAGTGATATCGGGACATATCGAACGCAGTATTTT. It translates to CATSDIGTYRTQYF.

This clonotype was detected a few times. This rearrangement joins TRBV7-6 to TRBJ2-1, with D tentatively TRBD1 (6 bases). Germline V gene data show CDR1 as SGHVS and CDR2 as FNYEAQ. There are 14 residues in the CDR3. V lost 4 bases and J 6 bases, leaving 13 bases between the germline ends. CDR3 nucleotides: TGTGCCAGCAGCTCCAGGGGTGTCAGCAATGAGCAGTTCTTC. Encoded protein: CASSSRGVSNEQFF.

CDR3 nucleotides: TGTGCCAGCAGCGAGAGGAAAGAGGATTCACCCCTCCACTTT. It codes for CASSERKEDSPLHF. The chain joins TRBV7-2 to TRBJ1-6, with D unresolved. The CDR3 has 14 residues. V lost 5 bases, J lost 8 bases, and 13 bases lay in between. Germline V gives CDR1 SGHTA, CDR2 FQGNSA.

The J gene is TRBJ2-3, the V gene TRBV19, with 8 bases identical to TRBD2. The germline V gene encodes CDR1 LNHDA and CDR2 SQIVND (reference sequence). CDR3 length: 15 residues. V lost 7 bases, J lost 3 bases, and 9 bases stayed unmatched. CDR3 sequence: CASTTLSGGTDTQYF. The CDR3 bases are TGTGCCAGTACCACCTTAAGCGGGGGAACAGATACGCAGTATTTT.

This clonotype was seen a few times. The chain is built from TRBV3-1 and TRBJ1-4; 7 nucleotides match TRBD1. The CDR3 has 15 amino acids. The germline CDR1 and CDR2 sequences are LGHDT and YNNKEL (reference sequence). The trim removed 4 bases at V and 7 bases at J, leaving 9 bases unmatched. The CDR3 reads CASSRRGGAFEKLFF. CDR3 in DNA: TGTGCCAGCAGCCGGAGAGGGGGCGCCTTTGAAAAACTGTTTTTT.

This clonotype was seen a handful of times. V and J are TRBV10-3 and TRBJ1-5; D is unclear. Germline lookup yields CDR1 ENHRY and CDR2 SYGVKD. The V and J ends lost 2 bases and 0 bases respectively, with 8 bases between them. The length of the CDR3 is 15 residues. CDR3 in DNA: TGTGCCATCAGTGAGAAAGGTTATAGCAATCAGCCCCAGCATTTT. This sequence encodes CAISEKGYSNQPQHF.

About this clonotype: A much larger clonotype is one base distant, so this may be a read error. The genes are TRBV7-2 and TRBJ1-3, with TRBD1 matching 10 bases. Germline CDR1 SGHTA, CDR2 FQGNSA. This CDR3 spans 17 amino acids. CDR3 sequence: CASSFTGTGVSGDTIYF. DNA for the CDR3: TGTGCCAGCAGCTTTACCGGGACAGGGGTCTCTGGAGACACCATATATTTT.

V gene TRBV20-1 combines with J gene TRBJ2-7; TRBD1 might be the D (5 bases). V lost 0 bases to trimming and J lost 2 bases, with 14 bases between them. The CDR3 is 15 residues long. Germline values: CDR1 DFQATT, CDR2 SNEGSKA (reference sequence). The chain's CDR3 is CSAREMGQGTYEQYF. The CDR3 coding sequence is TGCAGTGCTAGAGAGATGGGTCAGGGCACCTACGAGCAGTACTTC.

This clonotype was seen at least ten times. The chain joins TRBV30 to TRBJ1-3, with D possibly being TRBD1 (5 bases). Germline V gene sequence: CDR1 GTSNPN, CDR2 SVGIG (reference sequence). The CDR3 loop spans 14 amino acids. V lost 4 bases to trimming and J lost 0 bases, with 10 bases between them. In DNA, the CDR3 is TGTGCCTGGAAGGCAGGGAACTCTGGAAACACCATATATTTT. Its protein is CAWKAGNSGNTIYF.

This clonotype was seen a handful of times. V usage is TRBV4-3 and J usage is TRBJ1-1, with D unclear. From germline, CDR1 is LGHNA and CDR2 YSLEER. CDR3 length: 15 residues. With 5 bases removed from V and 0 bases from J, the gap between germline ends came to 13 bases. DNA for the CDR3: TGCGCCAGCAGCTCAAGTCGGGTCTTGAACACTGAAGCTTTCTTT. This translates into CASSSSRVLNTEAFF.

This clonotype was counted between two and nine times. The V gene is TRBV6-2 or TRBV6-3, the J gene TRBJ1-1; D is unresolved. Germline CDR1 reads MNHEY; CDR2 reads SVGEGT. V was pared by 10 bases and J by 1 base, with 13 bases between. CDR3 length equals 13 residues. The CDR3 DNA is TGTGCCACCACGACGGGCGAGAACACTGAAGCTTTCTTT. Translated, it gives CATTTGENTEAFF.

The chain combines TRBV5-5 with TRBJ2-1; 12 bases agree with TRBD2. CDR3 size: 16 residues. The V gene's germline CDR1 is SGHKS and CDR2 YYEKEE (reference sequence). The trim removed 4 bases at V and 7 bases at J, leaving 9 bases unmatched. The CDR3 reads CASSTPASGGGNEQFF. CDR3 bases: TGTGCCAGCAGCACCCCGGCTAGCGGGGGGGGTAATGAGCAGTTCTTC.

The V gene is TRBV5-5, the J gene TRBJ2-3; D remains unclear. This CDR3 is 13 amino acids long. Deletions cut 6 bases from V and 3 bases from J, with 11 bases between. Germline V CDR1 and CDR2: SGHKS, YYEKEE (reference sequence). The CDR3 region has the DNA TGTGCCAGCATCCTCCAATGGACAGATACGCAGTATTTT. It codes for CASILQWTDTQYF.

This clonotype was recorded many times. The chain combines TRBV29-1 with TRBJ1-1, with a weak D call TRBD1 (6 bases). Germline CDR1 is SQVTM and CDR2 is ANQGSEA. Trimming stripped 0 bases from V and 5 bases from J, with 13 bases between. The CDR3 length is 14 residues. The CDR3 DNA is TGCAGCGTTGAAGAAGTTAGCAGGGGAACTGAAGCTTTCTTT. Protein sequence: CSVEEVSRGTEAFF.

This clonotype was counted between two and nine times. The gene calls are TRBV10-3 and TRBJ2-7; the match to TRBD2 covers 9 bases. CDR3 length equals 13 residues. CDR1 ENHRY and CDR2 SYGVKD come from the germline V gene. The V and J ends lost 6 bases and 3 bases, in that order; junction bases with no gene match: 3. CDR3 in DNA: TGTGCCATCAGCGGGACTAGCCGCTACGAGCAGTACTTC. This sequence encodes CAISGTSRYEQYF.

This clonotype has more than one count but fewer than ten. The chain recombines TRBV7-9 with TRBJ2-1, with a tentative D call TRBD2 (5 bases). CDR1 is SEHNR and CDR2 is FQNEAQ in the germline V gene (reference sequence). V was cut by 4 bases and J by 12 bases, with 13 bases left in between. The CDR3 has 12 residues. The CDR3 region is CASSSPLVGQFF. Here the CDR3 DNA reads TGTGCCAGCAGCTCCCCACTAGTGGGGCAGTTCTTC.

This rearrangement joins TRBV20-1 to TRBJ1-6; a possible D gene is TRBD1 (6 bases). Between the trimmed V and J ends, which lost 6 bases and 5 bases, there was a span of 23 bases. The V gene's germline CDR1 is DFQATT and CDR2 SNEGSKA (reference sequence). The CDR3 loop spans 17 amino acids. The CDR3 loop is CSALRGAGQGNNSPLHF. CDR3 sequence (DNA): TGCAGTGCCCTAAGAGGAGCGGGACAAGGCAATAATTCACCCCTCCACTTT.

This sequence joins TRBV30 and TRBJ1-1; D not certain. The CDR3 spans 13 residues. The germline V gene encodes CDR1 GTSNPN and CDR2 SVGIG (reference sequence). Trimming shortened V by 1 base and J by 3 bases, and 9 bases separated the two germline ends. CDR3 sequence: CAWSEGSHTEAFF. The DNA for the CDR3 is TGTGCCTGGAGTGAGGGCAGTCACACTGAAGCTTTCTTT.

This clonotype was detected only a few times. V gene TRBV7-2 combines with J gene TRBJ2-7; 12 nucleotides line up with TRBD2. The CDR3 extends over 16 amino acids. The V and J ends lost 5 bases and 2 bases, in that order; junction bases with no gene match: 7. From germline, CDR1 is SGHTA and CDR2 FQGNSA. This CDR3 is CASSPSGGALPYEQYF. CDR3 sequence (DNA): TGTGCCAGCAGCCCTAGCGGGGGGGCTCTCCCCTACGAGCAGTACTTC.